One T cell receptor (beta chain) is described in this entry. Which antigen it targets is not known. No much larger clone is present one base from it, and per-base qualities are unavailable. This entry is derived from a study of blood T cells in healthy people across ages (dated by TCRdb to 2013 to 2016). As for the study more broadly: In model experiments, template switching captured roughly one uniquely barcoded TCR beta cDNA molecule for every two T cells. Age-related changes in TCR beta repertoire diversity were measured in the study by deep sequencing normalized with unique cDNA molecular identifiers. Donors were grouped into four age groups: young (average approximately 15 years), middle-aged (about 40), aged (around 56) and long-lived (about 90). To avoid experimental bias, donors of different ages were spread randomly across the sequencing lanes. For two donors (one aged 18 to 29 and one aged 80 or older), the study analyzed two additional independent replicas of 1 million unique cDNA reads from the same blood draw.

Here is what the overall study found, with its caveats: Since profiling was done on bulk unsorted PBMCs, naive and antigen-experienced compartments could not be conclusively compared. Compared with the aged group, the long-lived group had more naive CD4+ T cells, fewer expanded clones and increased TCR diversity, a pattern suggesting age selection. Estimates of total diversity from one million sequenced T cells were regarded as lower bounds and underestimates. As age increased, observed TCR beta diversity per million T cells dropped in a roughly linear way, and a significant reduction was already evident by age about 40. Observed TCR beta diversity correlated strongly with the percentage of naive T cells measured by flow cytometry. Donor CMV infection status was unknown, potentially confounding age-related changes in expanded clonotypes.

The donors were a few dozen Caucasian individuals from Russia, aged 6 to 90 years, who were systemically healthy. Around 9.7 milliliters of peripheral blood were collected from each donor into EDTA-treated Vacutainer tubes. PBMCs were isolated by Ficoll-Paque density-gradient centrifugation, with at least 6 million obtained per sample. Trizol reagent was used to extract total RNA from PBMCs, with at least 6 micrograms per sample. For every donor, flow cytometry on a PBMC aliquot measured the percentage of naive CD45RAhigh/CD27high T cells. Measured from the cysteine to the phenylalanine, the CDR3 is 17 residues long. Left in the record is the CDR3 DNA by itself, 51 bases read in frame from the first base. V and J lose 0 bases and 7 bases, and a span of 22 bases separates them. The germline V gene gives CDR1 as SGHDN and CDR2 as FVKESK. The library was prepared using 5' RACE. Sequencing instrument: Illumina HiSeq 2500. A second PCR of roughly 7 to 11 cycles was performed with a sample-barcoded 5' primer and a J-beta primer mix. A template-switch 5' adaptor carrying 12 random nucleotides introduced a unique molecular identifier onto each TCR beta cDNA molecule. Each sample yielded at least 2.5 million CDR3-containing paired-end reads. All of the RNA was converted into first-strand cDNA using the Mint cDNA synthesis kit, with a TRBC-specific oligonucleotide serving as the primer. All cDNA was treated with uracil-DNA glycosylase and then went through a first 18-cycle PCR with the universal primers M1SS and BC2_uni_R. In the authors' own workflow: Each sample was normalized by randomly selecting 1 million high-quality reads, each carrying a distinct molecular identifier. Reads with shared molecular identifiers were discarded instead of being binned into consensus sequences. MiTCR, with a Q25 quality threshold and the strictest error-elimination algorithm, was used for CDR3 identification, clonotype clustering and error correction. A nonparametric unseen species model with Euler transformation was used to estimate lower-bound total TCR beta diversity. Using fastp trimming at Q25 and MiXCR clonotype assembly, TCRdb reanalyzed the public sequencing data and kept in-frame beta chains. Here each entry gathers all rows of one CDR3 protein and keeps the most common genes and DNA. The authors' filters were not applied to this entry. The sample table holds 1,100,000 or so distinct CDR3 sequences, of which roughly 45% were seen once. The ten largest clones capture around 18% of the sample.

The sequence came from a woman between 55 and 75 years old in good health. Sample: blood. The receptor chain draws on TRBV14 and TRBJ2-7, with TRBD1 perhaps the D gene, on 7 matching bases. The CDR3 here reads CASSQDRGTAHGGEQYF. The DNA sequence is given as TGTGCCAGCAGCCAAGATCGGGGGACAGCCCACGGGGGAGAGCAGTACTTC.